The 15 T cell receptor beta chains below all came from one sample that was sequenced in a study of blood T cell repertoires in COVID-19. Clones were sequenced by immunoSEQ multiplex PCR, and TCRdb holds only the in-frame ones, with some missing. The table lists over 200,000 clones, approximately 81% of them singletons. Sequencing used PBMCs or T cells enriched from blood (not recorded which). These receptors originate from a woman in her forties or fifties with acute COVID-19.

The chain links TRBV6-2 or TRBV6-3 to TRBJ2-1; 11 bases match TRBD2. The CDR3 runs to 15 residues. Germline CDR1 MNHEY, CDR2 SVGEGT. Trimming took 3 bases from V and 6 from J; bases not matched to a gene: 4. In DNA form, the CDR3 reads TGTGCCAGCAGTTATACTAGCGGGGGAACCAATGAGCAGTTCTTC. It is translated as CASSYTSGGTNEQFF.

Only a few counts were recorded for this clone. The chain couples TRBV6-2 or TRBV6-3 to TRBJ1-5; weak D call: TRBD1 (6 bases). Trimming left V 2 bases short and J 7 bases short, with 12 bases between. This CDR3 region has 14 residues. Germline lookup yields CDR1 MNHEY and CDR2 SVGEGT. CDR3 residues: CASSYRQVNQPQHF. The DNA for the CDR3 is TGTGCCAGCAGTTACCGACAGGTCAACCAGCCCCAGCATTTT.

Here the CDR3 DNA reads TGCGCCAGCAGCCTCCACGGACTAGCGGGAGGGCGTGCCATAGCCCATACGCAGTATTTT. Encoded protein: CASSLHGLAGGRAIAHTQYF. The chain joins TRBV4-3 to TRBJ2-3, with TRBD2 matching over 15 bases. Trimming at V came to 4 bases and at J to 7 bases, leaving 18 bases not matched to a gene. The CDR3 covers 20 residues. Germline V gene data show CDR1 as LGHNA and CDR2 as YSLEER.

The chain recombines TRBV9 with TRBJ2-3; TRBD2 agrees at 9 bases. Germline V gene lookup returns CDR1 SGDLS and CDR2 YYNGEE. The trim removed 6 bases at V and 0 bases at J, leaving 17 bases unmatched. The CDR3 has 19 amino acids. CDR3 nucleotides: TGTGCCAGCAACCTTGGAGGGACAGCGGGGGGCTATAGCACAGATACGCAGTATTTT. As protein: CASNLGGTAGGYSTDTQYF.

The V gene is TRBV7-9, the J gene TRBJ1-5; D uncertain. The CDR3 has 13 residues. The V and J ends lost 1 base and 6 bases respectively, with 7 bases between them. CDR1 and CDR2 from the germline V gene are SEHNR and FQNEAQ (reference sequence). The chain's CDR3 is CASSLVAGQPQHF. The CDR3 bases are TGTGCCAGCAGCTTAGTGGCGGGTCAGCCCCAGCATTTT.

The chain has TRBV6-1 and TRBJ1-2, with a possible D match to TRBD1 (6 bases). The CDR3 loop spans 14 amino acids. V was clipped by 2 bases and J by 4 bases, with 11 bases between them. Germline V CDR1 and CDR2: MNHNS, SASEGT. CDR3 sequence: CASSEKKTGYGYTF. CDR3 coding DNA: TGTGCCAGCAGTGAAAAGAAGACAGGCTATGGCTACACCTTC.

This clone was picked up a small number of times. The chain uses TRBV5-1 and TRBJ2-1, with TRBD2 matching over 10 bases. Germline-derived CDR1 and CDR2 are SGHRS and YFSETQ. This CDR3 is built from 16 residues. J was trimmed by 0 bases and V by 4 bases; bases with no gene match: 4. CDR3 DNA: TGCGCCAGCAGCATAACTAGCGGGAACTCCTACAATGAGCAGTTCTTC. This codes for CASSITSGNSYNEQFF.

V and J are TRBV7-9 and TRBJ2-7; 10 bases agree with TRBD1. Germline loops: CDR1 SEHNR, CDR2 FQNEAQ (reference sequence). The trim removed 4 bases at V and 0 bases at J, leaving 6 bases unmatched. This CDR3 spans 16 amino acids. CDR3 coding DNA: TGTGCCAGCAGCTCTGGACAGGGGGGACGCTCCTACGAGCAGTACTTC. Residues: CASSSGQGGRSYEQYF.

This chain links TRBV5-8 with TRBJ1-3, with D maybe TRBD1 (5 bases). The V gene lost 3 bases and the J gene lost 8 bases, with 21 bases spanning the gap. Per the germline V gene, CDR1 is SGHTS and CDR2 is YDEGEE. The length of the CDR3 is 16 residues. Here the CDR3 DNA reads TGTGCCAGCAGCTGGGGGGGTCTGGTCACGGCGGACACCATATATTTT. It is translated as CASSWGGLVTADTIYF.

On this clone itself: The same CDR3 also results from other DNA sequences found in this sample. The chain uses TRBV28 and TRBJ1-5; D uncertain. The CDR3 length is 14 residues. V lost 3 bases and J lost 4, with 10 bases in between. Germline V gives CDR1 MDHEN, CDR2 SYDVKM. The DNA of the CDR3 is TGTGCCAGCAGTTTGCAATCGGTTAATCAGCCCCAGCATTTT. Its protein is CASSLQSVNQPQHF.

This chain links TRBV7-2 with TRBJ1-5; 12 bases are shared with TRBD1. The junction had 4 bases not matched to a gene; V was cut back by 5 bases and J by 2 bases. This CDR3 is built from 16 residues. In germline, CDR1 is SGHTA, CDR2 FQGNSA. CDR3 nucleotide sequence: TGTGCCAGCAGCCCAGGGACAGGGGGCCGCAATCAGCCCCAGCATTTT. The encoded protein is CASSPGTGGRNQPQHF.

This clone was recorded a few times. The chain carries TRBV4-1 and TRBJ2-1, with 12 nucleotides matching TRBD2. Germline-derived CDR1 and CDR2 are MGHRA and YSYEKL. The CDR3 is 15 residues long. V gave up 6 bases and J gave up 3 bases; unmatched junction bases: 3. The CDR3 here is CASRGGLAGYNEQFF. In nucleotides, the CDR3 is TGCGCCAGCAGAGGGGGACTAGCGGGCTACAATGAGCAGTTCTTC.

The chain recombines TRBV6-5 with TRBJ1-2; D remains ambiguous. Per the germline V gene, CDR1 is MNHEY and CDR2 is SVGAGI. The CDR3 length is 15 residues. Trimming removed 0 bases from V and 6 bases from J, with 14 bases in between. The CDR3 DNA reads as TGTGCCAGCAGTTACTCGGGCAGCAAGCCCAATGGCTACACCTTC. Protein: CASSYSGSKPNGYTF.

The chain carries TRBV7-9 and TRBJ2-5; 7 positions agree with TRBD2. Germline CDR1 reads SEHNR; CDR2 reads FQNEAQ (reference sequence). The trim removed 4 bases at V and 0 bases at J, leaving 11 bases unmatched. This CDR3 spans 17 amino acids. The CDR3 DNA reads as TGTGCCAGCAGCTCGACCCGGGGGAGGGCCAACCAAGAGACCCAGTACTTC. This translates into CASSSTRGRANQETQYF.

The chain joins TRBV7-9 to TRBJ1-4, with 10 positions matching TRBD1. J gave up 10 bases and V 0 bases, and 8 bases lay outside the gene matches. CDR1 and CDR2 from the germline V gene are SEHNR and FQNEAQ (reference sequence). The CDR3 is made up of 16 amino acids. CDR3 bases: TGTGCCAGCAGCTTAGCGCGTGGGACAGGGGTCGGAAAACTGTTTTTT. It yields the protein CASSLARGTGVGKLFF.